The 13 T cell receptor beta chains given below trace back to one sample, sequenced in a study of blood T cell repertoires in COVID-19. The protocol was immunoSEQ multiplex PCR, while the TCRdb copy is restricted to in-frame clones and leaves out a portion. The sample records roughly 50,000 clones, 84% being singletons. The sequenced sample was peripheral blood. The receptors come from a woman aged 80 or over with acute or convalescent COVID-19.

This clone was counted only a few times. The chain joins TRBV18 to TRBJ1-3, with D possibly being TRBD1 (6 bases). Trimming cost V 6 bases and J 0 bases, with 15 bases left between them. The CDR3 loop spans 16 amino acids. Germline CDR1 and CDR2: KGHSH and LQKENI. CDR3 DNA sequence: TGTGCCAGCTCCCTCGGACAGCTAAGCTCTGGAAACACCATATATTTT. This encodes CASSLGQLSSGNTIYF. The full variable domain, completed using reference TRBV18 and TRBJ1-3, is NAGVMQNPRHLVRRRGQEARLRCSPMKGHSHVYWYRQLPEEGLKFMVYLQKENIIDESGMPKERFSAEFPKEGPSILRIQQVVRGDSAAYFCASSLGQLSSGNTIYFGEGSWLTVV.

The gene calls are TRBV15 and TRBJ1-4; tentative D call: TRBD1 (5 bases). This CDR3 comprises 17 residues. Germline CDR1 LNHNV, CDR2 YYDKDF (reference sequence). Trimming shortened V by 0 bases and J by 4 bases, and 15 bases separated the two germline ends. The CDR3 DNA sequence: TGTGCCACCAGCAGAGATGCGGGGACGGAAATTAATGAAAAACTGTTTTTT. Translation: CATSRDAGTEINEKLFF.

This clone was detected only a few times. The chain's CDR3 is CASSPGVQGSRSGSVEQYF. The CDR3 bases are TGTGCCAGCTCACCCGGTGTGCAGGGGTCTCGATCGGGTTCAGTAGAGCAGTACTTC. This rearrangement joins TRBV18 to TRBJ2-7, with a tentative D call TRBD1 (6 bases). The CDR3 spans 19 residues. Per germline, CDR1 KGHSH and CDR2 LQKENI. Trimming stripped 3 bases from V and 7 bases from J, with 31 bases between.

This chain uses TRBV18 with TRBJ2-1, with D possibly TRBD1 on 6 matching bases. The CDR3 is made up of 15 amino acids. V gave up 3 bases and J gave up 2 bases, with 11 bases separating them. Germline lookup yields CDR1 KGHSH and CDR2 LQKENI. The CDR3 here is CASSPPGQPYNEQFF. CDR3 in DNA: TGTGCCAGCTCACCCCCGGGACAACCCTACAATGAGCAGTTCTTC.

The CDR3 nucleotides read TGTGCCAGCAGCCAAGGGTTGAGGAACACTGAAGCTTTCTTT. It encodes CASSQGLRNTEAFF. This chain links TRBV3-1 (or the pseudogene TRBV3-2) with TRBJ1-1, with D unresolved. In germline, CDR1 is LGHDT, CDR2 YNNKEL (reference sequence). Trimming shortened V by 1 base and J by 1 base, and 7 bases separated the two germline ends. This CDR3 is 14 amino acids long.

This chain uses TRBV7-2 with TRBJ2-1; a weak D match, TRBD2 (6 bases). CDR1 is SGHTA and CDR2 is FQGNSA in the germline V gene. Trimming removed 5 bases at V and 9 bases at J, with 11 bases between. The CDR3 extends over 12 amino acids. CDR3 sequence (DNA): TGTGCCAGCAGCGAACTAGCTGGTGAGCAGTTCTTC. Its translation: CASSELAGEQFF.

The chain employs TRBV5-4 and TRBJ1-1; TRBD1 might be the D (5 bases). The length of the CDR3 is 14 residues. The V end was cut by 3 bases, the J end by 0 bases, with 9 bases between. Germline V gene sequence: CDR1 SGHNT, CDR2 YYREEE (reference sequence). The CDR3 DNA reads TGTGCCAGCAGCTCGGGACTCATGAACACTGAAGCTTTCTTT. It yields the protein CASSSGLMNTEAFF.

The CDR3 protein is CASSVGANSYGYTF. Here the CDR3 DNA reads TGTGCCAGCAGCGTAGGGGCCAATTCCTATGGCTACACCTTC. This chain uses TRBV9 with TRBJ1-2; D unresolved. V gave up 0 bases and J gave up 4 bases, with 10 bases separating them. Germline values: CDR1 SGDLS, CDR2 YYNGEE. This CDR3 contains 14 residues. Using reference TRBV9 and TRBJ1-2 for the parts outside the CDR3, the full variable domain is DSGVTQTPKHLITATGQRVTLRCSPRSGDLSVYWYQQSLDQGLQFLIQYYNGEERAKGNILERFSAQQFPDLHSELNLSSLELGDSALYFCASSVGANSYGYTFGSGTRLTVV.

The chain links TRBV5-6 to TRBJ2-7; 10 nucleotides match TRBD1. Germline lookup yields CDR1 SGHDT and CDR2 YYEEEE. This CDR3 is 14 amino acids long. V lost 4 bases, J lost 7 bases, and 8 bases stayed unmatched. The CDR3 DNA follows: TGTGCCAGCAGCGGGACAGGGGCCCTTCGGGAGCAGTACTTC. Residues: CASSGTGALREQYF. The full variable domain, rest sourced from reference TRBV5-6 and TRBJ2-7, is DAGVTQSPTHLIKTRGQQVTLRCSPKSGHDTVSWYQQALGQGPQFIFQYYEEEERQRGNFPDRFSGHQFPNYSSELNVNALLLGDSALYLCASSGTGALREQYFGPGTRLTVT.

CDR3 in amino acids: CAISAGGAESGYTF. CDR3 coding DNA: TGTGCCATCAGTGCGGGGGGCGCCGAATCTGGCTACACCTTC. V and J are TRBV10-3 and TRBJ1-2; possibly TRBD1 for D (6 bases). V lost 4 bases, J lost 7 bases, and 16 bases lay in between. In germline, CDR1 is ENHRY, CDR2 SYGVKD. The CDR3 loop spans 14 amino acids.

This clone was observed a single time. The V gene is TRBV7-2, the J gene TRBJ2-7; 8 bases are a match to TRBD2. V shed 5 bases and J 3 bases; nucleotides not matched to a gene: 9. Germline V gene lookup returns CDR1 SGHTA and CDR2 FQGNSA. The CDR3 spans 15 residues. In DNA, the CDR3 is TGTGCCAGCAGCGCTTCGAGCGGGGGAGTCTACGAGCAGTACTTC. Its translation: CASSASSGGVYEQYF.

The chain uses TRBV5-1 and TRBJ2-3; D is uncertain. The V end lost 2 bases, the J end lost 5 bases, and 12 bases lay between the germline ends. The germline gives CDR1 SGHRS, CDR2 YFSETQ. CDR3 length: 14 residues. CDR3 sequence: CASSFRPSGDTQYF. In DNA, the CDR3 is TGCGCCAGCAGCTTCCGGCCTTCGGGAGATACGCAGTATTTT.

The chain has TRBV27 and TRBJ1-2; no clear D. The CDR3 spans 14 residues. V gave up 0 bases and J gave up 7 bases, with 12 bases separating them. The V gene's germline CDR1 is MNHEY and CDR2 SMNVEV (reference sequence). The CDR3 DNA reads TGTGCCAGCAGTTTATCGAGGCCCGTGGGTGGCTACACCTTC. Translated, it gives CASSLSRPVGGYTF.